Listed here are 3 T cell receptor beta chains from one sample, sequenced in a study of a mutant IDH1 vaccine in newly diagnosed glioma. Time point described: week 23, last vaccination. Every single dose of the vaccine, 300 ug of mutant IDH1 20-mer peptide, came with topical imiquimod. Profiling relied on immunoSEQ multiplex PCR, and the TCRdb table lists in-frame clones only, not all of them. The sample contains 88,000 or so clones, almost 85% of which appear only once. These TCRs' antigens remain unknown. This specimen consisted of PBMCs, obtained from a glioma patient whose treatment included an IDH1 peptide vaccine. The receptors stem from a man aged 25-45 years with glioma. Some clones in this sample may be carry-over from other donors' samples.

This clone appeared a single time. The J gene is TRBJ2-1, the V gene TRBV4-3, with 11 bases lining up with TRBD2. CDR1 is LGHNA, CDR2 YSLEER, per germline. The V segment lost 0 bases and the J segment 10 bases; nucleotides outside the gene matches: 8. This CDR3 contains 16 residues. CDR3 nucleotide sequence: TGCGCCAGCAGCCAAGAGTGGCTAGCGGGGGGTCGAGAGCAGTTCTTC. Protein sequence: CASSQEWLAGGREQFF.

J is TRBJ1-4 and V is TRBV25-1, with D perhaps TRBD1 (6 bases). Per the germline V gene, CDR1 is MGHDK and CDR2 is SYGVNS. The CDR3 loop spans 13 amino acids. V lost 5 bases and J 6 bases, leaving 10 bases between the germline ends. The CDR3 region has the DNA TGTGCCAGCAGTCTCAGGGGTTATGAAAAACTGTTTTTT. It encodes CASSLRGYEKLFF.

The CDR3 protein is CAIRTRDTSTDTQYF. As DNA, the CDR3 is TGTGCCATCAGGACCCGGGACACAAGCACAGATACGCAGTATTTT. The chain employs TRBV10-3 and TRBJ2-3, with D perhaps TRBD1 (6 bases). The V gene's germline CDR1 is ENHRY and CDR2 SYGVKD. The V end lost 6 bases, the J end lost 0 bases, and 13 bases lay between the germline ends. The CDR3 extends over 15 amino acids.